This T cell receptor (beta chain) was sequenced for a study of beta chain features in type 1 diabetes. The study, taken as a whole, reports: Within each of all four CD4+ subsets, Type 1 diabetes patients had TCRB CDR3s that were moderately but significantly shorter.

CDR1 is MGHRA and CDR2 is YSYEKL in the germline V gene. Trimming removed 4 bases from V and 8 bases from J, with 17 bases in between. This CDR3 contains 14 residues. This clone was picked up a small number of times. Its antigen is unknown. Every bit of the isolated RNA underwent reverse transcription, so sequencing read expressed TCRB transcripts. Assay: immunoSEQ multiplex PCR; the TCRdb copy retains only in-frame clones and omits some. The data show some 700,000 clones, around 15% seen once. The chain couples TRBV4-1 to TRBJ1-2, with D hard to call. The specimen was naive CD4+ T cells from blood. This sequence was found in a man aged 18 to 29 with type 1 diabetes. The CDR3 loop is CASSPDPPGRGYTF. CDR3 bases: TGCGCCAGCAGCCCCGACCCCCCCGGTAGGGGCTACACCTTC.